The T cell receptor beta chain described here comes from a study of identical twins. Germline CDR1 is SGHNT and CDR2 is YYREEE (reference sequence). With V trimmed by 4 bases and J by 4 bases, 7 bases remained unmatched. This CDR3 is built from 15 residues. Study-wide points: Out-of-frame alpha sequences that twins shared showed excess low generation probability.

Of note for this clonotype: Its cognate antigen is unknown.

TCRdb reprocessed the 5' RACE reads with MiXCR, giving one entry per CDR3 protein. The sample holds more than 400,000 distinct CDR3 sequences, 15% seen once. The same data also contributed to another study, on yellow fever vaccine responses in identical twins.

The sample comprised CD4+ T cells sorted from blood. This sequence originates from a young woman in good health. The chain employs TRBV5-4 and TRBJ2-1, with 8 bases identical to TRBD1. CDR3 residues: CASSPETGEYNEQFF. CDR3 nucleotide sequence: TGTGCCAGCAGCCCCGAGACAGGGGAATACAATGAGCAGTTCTTC. The complete variable domain, with remaining parts taken from reference TRBV5-4 and TRBJ2-1, reads ETGVTQSPTHLIKTRGQQVTLRCSSQSGHNTVSWYQQALGQGPQFIFQYYREEENGRGNFPPRFSGLQFPNYSSELNVNALELDDSALYLCASSPETGEYNEQFFGPGTRLTVL.